Listed below are T cell receptor beta chains from one sample, sequenced in a study of long-term antiretroviral therapy in people with HIV. TCRdb's table, derived via immunoSEQ multiplex PCR, lists solely in-frame clones and lacks some. Of 45,000 or so clones listed, roughly 95% were seen once; the top ten hold about 2.6%. The specimen was unsorted PBMCs, collected 3.7 years after starting antiretroviral therapy. The source is a woman between 45 and 60 years old with HIV. CDR3s include the opening cysteine and the closing phenylalanine or tryptophan. D genes are given only for firm matches. For some rows the clone size is stated as once, few or many, or as a class when expanded; others skip it.

>TRBJ2-6|TRBV27|13|.|.
CASSVPGANVLTF
TGTGCCAGCAGTGTCCCGGGGGCCAACGTCCTGACTTTC
>TRBJ1-5|TRBV5-1|15|TRBD1|.
CASSWGTGANQPQHF
TGCGCCAGCAGCTGGGGGACAGGCGCGAATCAGCCCCAGCATTTT
>TRBJ1-2|TRBV28|20|TRBD1|.
CASSFLGNNRDRGLPYGYTF
TGTGCCAGCAGTTTCTTGGGTAATAACCGGGACAGGGGATTACCCTATGGCTACACCTTC
>TRBJ2-3|TRBV6-5|15|TRBD2|.
CASSYSGGSTDTQYF
TGTGCCAGCAGTTATAGCGGGGGGAGCACAGATACGCAGTATTTT
>TRBJ1-2|TRBV15|15|.|once
CATSRSEGKNYGYTF
TGTGCCACCAGCAGGTCAGAGGGGAAGAACTATGGCTACACCTTC
>TRBJ2-1|TRBV7-3|15|TRBD2|once
CASSLILAGHNEQFF
TGTGCCAGCAGCTTAATACTAGCGGGGCACAATGAGCAGTTCTTC
>TRBJ2-2|TRBV9|13|.|.
CASSAIGSGELFF
TGTGCCAGCAGCGCCATAGGGTCCGGGGAGCTGTTTTTT
>TRBJ1-2|TRBV29-1|11|TRBD1|.
CSGLTGRGYTF
TGCAGCGGGCTGACAGGGCGCGGCTACACCTTC
>TRBJ2-3|TRBV4-1|15|TRBD2|once
CASSQEQRGQDTQYF
TGCGCCAGCAGCCAAGAACAGCGGGGCCAGGATACGCAGTATTTT
>TRBJ1-3|TRBV5-1|16|.|once
CASSLDRPSSGNTIYF
TGCGCCAGCAGCTTGGACAGGCCCAGCTCTGGAAACACCATATATTTT
>TRBJ2-7|TRBV18|16|.|once
CASSPQPGPGPYEQYF
TGTGCCAGCTCACCACAGCCAGGCCCGGGGCCCTACGAGCAGTACTTC
>TRBJ2-5|TRBV7-6|17|TRBD2|.
CASSLGGLAGGMETQYF
TGTGCCAGCAGCTTAGGGGGGCTAGCGGGGGGAATGGAGACCCAGTACTTC
>TRBJ2-5|TRBV5-6|17|.|.
CASSRKTLLGAGETQYF
TGTGCCAGCAGCCGCAAGACCCTTTTGGGGGCTGGAGAGACCCAGTACTTC
>TRBJ1-2|TRBV7-2|13|.|.
CASSRDTNYGYTF
TGTGCCAGCAGCCGGGACACCAACTATGGCTACACCTTC
>TRBJ2-3|TRBV6-1|17|.|.
CASSERIGAPPTDTQYF
TGTGCCAGCAGTGAAAGAATAGGGGCCCCCCCCACAGATACGCAGTATTTT
>TRBJ1-1|TRBV5-1|12|.|few
CASSPGHTEAFF
TGCGCCAGCAGCCCGGGCCACACTGAAGCTTTCTTT
>TRBJ2-5|TRBV7-7|14|.|once
CASALTVNQETQYF
TGTGCTAGCGCCCTGACAGTCAACCAAGAGACCCAGTACTTC
>TRBJ2-5|TRBV18|13|TRBD2|.
CASSPSGGETQYF
TGTGCCAGCTCACCATCGGGGGGAGAGACCCAGTACTTC
>TRBJ1-1|TRBV6-6|15|TRBD1|.
CASSSPDRVNTEAFF
TGTGCCAGCAGTTCCCCGGACAGGGTGAACACTGAAGCTTTCTTT
>TRBJ2-5|TRBV6-5|11|.|.
CASSSLGAQYF
TGTGCCAGCAGTTCCCTTGGGGCCCAGTACTTC
>TRBJ2-2|TRBV5-1|15|.|.
CASSFSGPTSGELFF
TGCGCCAGCAGCTTCTCCGGGCCGACCTCCGGGGAGCTGTTTTTT
>TRBJ1-5|TRBV6-6|13|TRBD1|.
CASSLDRGQPQHF
TGTGCCAGCAGCCTCGACAGGGGACAGCCCCAGCATTTT
>TRBJ2-3|TRBV5-1|16|.|.
CASSSNSGRTTDTQYF
TGCGCCAGCAGCTCCAACAGCGGTAGGACGACGGATACGCAGTATTTT
>TRBJ1-2|TRBV5-1|15|.|.
CASSLFMSGIYGYTF
TGCGCCAGCAGCTTGTTCATGTCAGGGATATATGGCTACACCTTC
>TRBJ2-6|TRBV11-1|13|.|once
CASSLGGGAILTF
TGTGCCAGCAGCTTAGGTGGGGGGGCCATCCTGACTTTC
>TRBJ1-2|TRBV30|13|TRBD1|.
CAWTVQGGYGYTF
TGTGCCTGGACCGTACAGGGGGGCTATGGCTACACCTTC
>TRBJ1-2|TRBV7-9|13|TRBD1|.
CASSLTGDGGYTF
TGTGCCAGCAGCCTGACAGGGGATGGTGGCTACACCTTC
>TRBJ1-3|TRBV19|15|.|.
CASSPQAHSGNTIYF
TGTGCCAGTAGCCCCCAAGCGCACTCTGGAAACACCATATATTTT
>TRBJ2-1|TRBV7-9|13|TRBD2|.
CAFRIGGATEQFF
TGTGCCTTTCGCATCGGGGGGGCCACTGAGCAGTTCTTC
>TRBJ1-5|TRBV27|15|.|.
CASSFLTGGGQPQHF
TGTGCCAGCAGTTTTTTGACCGGTGGAGGTCAGCCCCAGCATTTT
>TRBJ2-6|TRBV6-1|13|.|once
CASSISGANVLTF
TGTGCCAGCTCCATCTCTGGGGCCAACGTCCTGACTTTC
>TRBJ1-2|TRBV9|15|.|.
CASSPRQDGRRGYTF
TGTGCCAGCAGCCCACGACAGGATGGACGGCGTGGCTACACCTTC
>TRBJ2-1|TRBV5-1|13|.|.
CASSHQDGNEQFF
TGCGCCAGCAGCCACCAGGACGGGAATGAGCAGTTCTTC
>TRBJ2-1|TRBV6-6|14|.|.
CASSTGSSYNEQFF
TGTGCCAGCAGTACAGGGAGCTCCTACAATGAGCAGTTCTTC
>TRBJ1-1|TRBV6-1|11|.|.
CASLLNTEAFF
TGTGCCAGCCTGTTGAACACTGAAGCTTTCTTT
>TRBJ1-2|TRBV5-5|12|.|.
CASSLDTYGYTF
TGTGCCAGCAGCTTGGACACCTATGGCTACACCTTC
>TRBJ1-6|TRBV4-1|16|TRBD1|.
CASSQDWGQYNSPLHF
TGCGCCAGCAGCCAAGATTGGGGACAGTATAATTCACCCCTCCACTTT
>TRBJ2-5|TRBV11-2|15|.|.
CASSLGRTGWETQYF
TGTGCCAGCAGCTTAGGTAGAACAGGGTGGGAGACCCAGTACTTC
>TRBJ1-5|TRBV5-6|16|.|.
CASSFISSASNQPQHF
TGTGCCAGCAGCTTTATATCATCAGCGAGCAATCAGCCCCAGCATTTT
>TRBJ1-5|TRBV6-6|14|TRBD1|.
CASSRQGLNQPQHF
TGTGCCAGCAGCCGACAGGGACTGAATCAGCCCCAGCATTTT
>TRBJ1-2|TRBV7-9|13|.|.
CASSSSGHYGYTF
TGTGCCAGCAGCTCCTCAGGGCACTATGGCTACACCTTC
>TRBJ2-7|TRBV29-1|13|.|.
CSVVWGAYYEQYF
TGCAGCGTTGTCTGGGGAGCCTACTACGAGCAGTACTTC
>TRBJ1-2|TRBV30|13|.|.
CAWSPRGDYGYTF
TGTGCCTGGAGTCCCCGTGGGGACTATGGCTACACCTTC
>TRBJ1-1|TRBV7-2|13|.|once
CASSPRGDTEAFF
TGTGCCAGCAGCCCACGGGGGGACACTGAAGCTTTCTTT
>TRBJ1-5|TRBV7-3|13|.|once
CASSSGYNQPQHF
TGTGCCAGCAGCTCGGGGTACAATCAGCCCCAGCATTTT
>TRBJ2-3|TRBV9|14|.|.
CASSVGDPTDTQYF
TGTGCCAGCAGCGTAGGGGACCCCACAGATACGCAGTATTTT
>TRBJ2-7|TRBV7-2|13|.|.
CASSLTSSYEQYF
TGTGCCAGCAGCTTAACGTCCTCCTACGAGCAGTACTTC
>TRBJ2-7|TRBV11-2|15|.|.
CASSFGAGPSYEQYF
TGTGCCAGCAGCTTTGGGGCGGGGCCCTCCTACGAGCAGTACTTC
>TRBJ2-5|TRBV6-5|14|.|.
CASSYGGTGETQYF
TGTGCCAGCAGTTACGGAGGGACCGGGGAGACCCAGTACTTC
>TRBJ2-1|TRBV5-4|16|TRBD2|.
CASSLGRGGLYNEQFF
TGTGCCAGCAGCTTGGGGCGGGGGGGCCTTTACAATGAGCAGTTCTTC
>TRBJ1-5|TRBV6-5|13|.|.
CASSYLWGQPQHF
TGTGCCAGCAGTTACTTGTGGGGGCAGCCCCAGCATTTT
>TRBJ1-5|TRBV6-1|16|TRBD1|.
CASSEDETGPNQPQHF
TGTGCCAGCAGTGAAGACGAGACAGGGCCTAATCAGCCCCAGCATTTT
>TRBJ2-7|TRBV7-2|13|.|.
CASSLLRDYEQYF
TGTGCCAGCAGCTTATTACGGGACTACGAGCAGTACTTC